This T cell receptor (beta chain) was captured by sequencing in a study of post-analysis software for immune sequencing data (dated by TCRdb to between 2014 and 2017). In the study overall: Recorded disease courses included relapsing-remitting, secondary progressive and progressive-relapsing multiple sclerosis, with some patients lacking subtype annotation. A subset of samples was prepared in parallel using single-end sample barcoding, then pooled and co-amplified after Illumina adapter ligation. The multiple sclerosis patient repertoires were compared with 11 previously published healthy control repertoires from donors aged about 6 to 25 years. The study at large found these results: Several TRBV segments, including TRBV5-6, TRBV5-1 and TRBV20-1, were significantly more frequent in patients than controls. Significantly lower normalized Chao1 diversity was found in multiple sclerosis patients than in controls, suggesting substantial peripheral T-cell clonal expansion. Strong co-clustering of samples prepared in the same batch was shown by direct clustering with F measure, prompting a batch-effect correction. The multiple sclerosis patient group was slightly younger than the control group.

To note about this clonotype: Its antigen remains unidentified. Per-base quality was not reported, and no clone a single base away is much larger than it.

CDR3 length: 14 amino acids, cysteine to phenylalanine. The sequence is cut down to CDR3 DNA, 42 bases in frame from base 1. CDR1 SGHAT and CDR2 FQNNGV were looked up in the germline V gene. V lost 4 bases and J lost 2 bases; the stretch between them is 10 bases long. To demonstrate the VDJtools post-analysis software, the study profiled TCR beta repertoires from the peripheral blood of 13 young patients with multiple sclerosis. The multiple sclerosis patients were children and adolescents ranging in age from roughly 6 to 15 years. Library preparation employed PCR. Data came from an Illumina HiSeq 2500. To reduce PCR and sequencing biases, unique molecular identifiers were built into the TCR beta cDNA libraries. Some 500,000 cDNA molecules were obtained per 1 to 10 million input T cells, so each molecule approximated one T cell. The patient libraries were prepared and sequenced with the same protocol used for the earlier healthy control dataset. Within a given batch, samples were prepared together, multiplexed and sequenced on the same HiSeq lane. Regarding the original processing steps: MIGEC was used to process the raw barcoded reads, and molecular identifier groups with only a single read were discarded before consensus assembly and CDR3 extraction. VDJtools was used for post-analysis of the clonotype tables, and diversity was normalized by down-sampling every dataset to the size of the smallest sample. Repertoire overlap clustering matched CDR3 amino acid but not nucleotide sequences to correct batch-related cross-sample contamination. TCRdb applied fastp at Q25 and MiXCR to the public reads, then kept only in-frame beta chains. When rows share a CDR3 protein, they turn into one entry using the most common DNA and genes. TCRdb's processing, not the authors', yielded these V and J calls. The sample table holds a few hundred thousand distinct CDR3 sequences, of which less than 40% were seen once. The ten largest clones represent about an eighth of the sample.

The origin of this receptor is a girl between 10 and 17 years old with multiple sclerosis. Sequencing was done on a sample of blood. The rearrangement joined TRBV11-2 to TRBJ2-3, with the D gene too uncertain to name. The CDR3 protein is CASSSGSYTDTQYF. The DNA reads as follows: TGTGCCAGCAGCTCTGGCTCTTACACAGATACGCAGTATTTT.